These 5 T cell receptor beta chains were sequenced from one sample in a study of T cell repertoires in cytomegalovirus infection. MiXCR, applied by TCRdb to the reads, yields one record per CDR3 protein. This sample has 680,000 or so distinct CDR3 sequences; approximately 40% occur once, and the top ten carry about 2.8%. Input material: PBMCs. These receptors all come from a human donor in good health (CMV status not recorded). Some clones in this sample may be carry-over from other donors' samples.

This clonotype was counted only a few times. This chain connects TRBV25-1 to TRBJ1-4, with a possible D match to TRBD1 (6 bases). This CDR3 spans 15 amino acids. From germline, CDR1 is MGHDK and CDR2 SYGVNS. V gave up 3 bases and J gave up 5 bases, with 13 bases separating them. CDR3 sequence (DNA): TGTGCCAGCAGTGATAGCAGGGGAAAGAATGAAAAACTGTTTTTT. Residues: CASSDSRGKNEKLFF.

The chain recombines TRBV7-2 with TRBJ1-3; the D is unclear. The germline V gene has CDR1 SGHTA and CDR2 FQGNSA. The CDR3 is made up of 14 amino acids. Trimming left V 5 bases short and J 4 bases short, with 12 bases between. CDR3 protein: CASSPTRMGNTIYF. In nucleotides, the CDR3 is TGTGCCAGCAGCCCTACTAGGATGGGAAACACCATATATTTT.

To note about this clonotype: This may arise from a read error, as a much more abundant clone is one base away. This rearrangement joins TRBV12-3 or TRBV12-4 to TRBJ2-1; D unclear. The CDR3 is made up of 17 amino acids. The CDR3 region has the DNA TGTGCCAACAGTTCACCCCAACTGCAAAGCTCCTACAATGAGCAGTTCTTC. This encodes CANSSPQLQSSYNEQFF.

This clonotype was seen many times. This chain connects TRBV4-2 to TRBJ1-1; D is undetermined. CDR1 and CDR2 from the germline V gene are LGHNA and YNFKEQ. V was trimmed by 0 bases and J by 1 base, leaving 12 bases between them. There are 16 residues in the CDR3. This CDR3 reads CASSQEVGSGNTEAFF. The CDR3 DNA sequence: TGTGCCAGCAGCCAAGAAGTTGGGTCCGGGAACACTGAAGCTTTCTTT.

The V and J genes are TRBV28 and TRBJ2-7, with TRBD1 matching 9 bases. V lost 5 bases and J lost 6; bases outside the gene matches: 5. Germline V gene lookup returns CDR1 MDHEN and CDR2 SYDVKM. This CDR3 region has 13 residues. The CDR3 here is CASSDRGGSEQYF. The CDR3 nucleotides read TGTGCCAGCAGTGACAGGGGGGGTTCCGAGCAGTACTTC.